This TCR beta chain was recorded in a study of blood T cells in healthy people across ages. This clonotype was recorded a few times. Next came a second PCR, run for about 6 to 11 cycles, which used a sample-barcoded 5' primer along with a J-beta primer mix. TCRdb reprocessed the 5' RACE reads via MiXCR and lists one record per CDR3 protein. There are some 700,000 distinct CDR3 sequences in the sample; approximately 22% occur only once, and about 20% lies in the top ten. V was trimmed by 3 bases and J by 4 bases, leaving 17 bases between them. CDR1 SGDLS and CDR2 YYNGEE come from the germline V gene. The CDR3 is made up of 16 amino acids.

The chain uses TRBV9 and TRBJ2-4, with D perhaps being TRBD1 or TRBD2 (5 bases each). The specimen was blood. The TCR was taken from a man in his 70s in good health. CDR3 loop: CASSAQGDGAKNIQYF. CDR3 DNA: TGTGCCAGCAGCGCCCAGGGAGATGGGGCGAAAAACATTCAGTACTTC. Variable domain in full (rest from reference TRBV9 and TRBJ2-4): DSGVTQTPKHLITATGQRVTLRCSPRSGDLSVYWYQQSLDQGLQFLIQYYNGEERAKGNILERFSAQQFPDLHSELNLSSLELGDSALYFCASSAQGDGAKNIQYFGAGTRLSVL.